This TCR beta chain is from a study of blood T cell repertoires in COVID-19. Turning to the study itself: The origin of the acute and convalescent COVID-19 samples was the United States, Italy and Spain. In each case, the material was cDNA or gDNA derived from T cells, B-cell-depleted T cells, or PBMCs.

In the study's own analysis: Using reference gene primer amplification, nucleated cell counts were estimated. The data were produced by immunoSEQ multiplex PCR, yet TCRdb's version contains in-frame clones alone and is incomplete. V, J and clone size derive from that table, while D and trimming were established from the DNA sequence. This table holds under 200,000 clones, 80% to 85% found once. The receptor's source is a human donor with acute or convalescent COVID-19. The donor label of this sample is uncertain. The sample consisted of peripheral blood.

The CDR3 DNA reads TGTGCCCTCTCCCCCGGGACTAGCGGTGCCTACGAGCAGTACTTC. It translates to CALSPGTSGAYEQYF. This chain joins TRBV30 and TRBJ2-7; 11 positions match TRBD2. The J segment lost 2 bases and the V segment lost 8 bases, leaving 11 bases of the junction unmatched. This CDR3 spans 15 amino acids. Germline lookup yields CDR1 GTSNPN and CDR2 SVGIG (reference sequence).